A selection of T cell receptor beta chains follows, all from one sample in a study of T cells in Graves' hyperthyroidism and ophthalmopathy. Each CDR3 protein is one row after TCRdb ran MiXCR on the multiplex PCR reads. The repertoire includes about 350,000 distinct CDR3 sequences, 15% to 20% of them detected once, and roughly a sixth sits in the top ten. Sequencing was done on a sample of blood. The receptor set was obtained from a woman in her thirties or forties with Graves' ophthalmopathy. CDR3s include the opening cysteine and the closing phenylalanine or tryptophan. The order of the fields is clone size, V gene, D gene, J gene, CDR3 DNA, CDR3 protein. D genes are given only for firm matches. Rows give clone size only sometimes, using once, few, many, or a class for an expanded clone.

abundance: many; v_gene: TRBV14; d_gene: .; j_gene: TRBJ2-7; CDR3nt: TGTGCCAGCAGCCAAGTCCCCCGGATACAGTACTTC; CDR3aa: CASSQVPRIQYF
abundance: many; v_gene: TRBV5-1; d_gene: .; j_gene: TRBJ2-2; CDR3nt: TGCGCCAGCAGCTTGGCCTCGGCGTTGTCGACCGGGGAGCTGTTTTTT; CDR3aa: CASSLASALSTGELFF
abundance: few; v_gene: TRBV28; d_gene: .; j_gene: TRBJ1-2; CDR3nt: TGTGCCACCCGAATGGCAGGGTTCCATGGCTACATCTTC; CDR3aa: CATRMAGFHGYIF
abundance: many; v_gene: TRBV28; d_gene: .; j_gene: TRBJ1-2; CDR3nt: TGTGCCAGCTCGACATCCGGGACTTTCTATGGCTACACCTTC; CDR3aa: CASSTSGTFYGYTF
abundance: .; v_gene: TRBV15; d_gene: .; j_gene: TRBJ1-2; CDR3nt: TGTGCCACCAGCAGAGACAGGGTCAATGCTAACTATGGCTACACCTTC; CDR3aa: CATSRDRVNANYGYTF
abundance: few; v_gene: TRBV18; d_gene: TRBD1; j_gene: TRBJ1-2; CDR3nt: TGTACCAGCTCACCAAACAGGGGCACCTATGGCTACACCTTC; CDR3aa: CTSSPNRGTYGYTF
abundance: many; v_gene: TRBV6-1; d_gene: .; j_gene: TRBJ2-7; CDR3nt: TGTGCCAGCAGTGGCGCCCCTAGGAATTCCGAGCAGTACTTC; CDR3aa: CASSGAPRNSEQYF
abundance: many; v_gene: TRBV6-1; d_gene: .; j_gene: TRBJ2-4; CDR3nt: TGTGCCAGCAGTGAAGGTCTGAGGGACACTAAAAACATTCAGTACTTC; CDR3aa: CASSEGLRDTKNIQYF
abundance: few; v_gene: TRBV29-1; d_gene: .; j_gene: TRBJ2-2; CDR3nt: TGCAGCGTTGTCCTGGGGATCGCCGGGGAGCTGTTTTTT; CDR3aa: CSVVLGIAGELFF
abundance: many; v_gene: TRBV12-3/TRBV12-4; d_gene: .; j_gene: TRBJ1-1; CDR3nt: TGTGCCAGCAGTTTCTTGGGCGACGAAGCTTTCTTT; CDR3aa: CASSFLGDEAFF
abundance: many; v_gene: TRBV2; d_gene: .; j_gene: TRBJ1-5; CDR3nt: TGTGCCAGCAGTGACGGGGGGCTCGGTCAGCCCCAGCATTTT; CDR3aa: CASSDGGLGQPQHF
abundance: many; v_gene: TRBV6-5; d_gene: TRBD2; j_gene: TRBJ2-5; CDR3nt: TGTGCCAGCAGTTTGGGGCGGGAGAGCCAGACCCAGTACTTC; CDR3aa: CASSLGRESQTQYF
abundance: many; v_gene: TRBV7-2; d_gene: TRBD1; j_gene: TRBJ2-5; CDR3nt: TGTGCCAGCACCCCTGACAGGGCGACCGCGACCCAGTACTTC; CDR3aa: CASTPDRATATQYF
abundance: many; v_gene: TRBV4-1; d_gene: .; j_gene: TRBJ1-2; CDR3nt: TGCGCCAGCAGCCAAATCCCCGACAGCGATTATGGCTACACCTTC; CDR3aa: CASSQIPDSDYGYTF
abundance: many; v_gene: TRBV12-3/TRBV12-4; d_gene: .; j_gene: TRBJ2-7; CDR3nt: TGTGCCAGCAGTACCGAGGGGCTTTGGGACTACGAGCAGTACTTC; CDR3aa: CASSTEGLWDYEQYF
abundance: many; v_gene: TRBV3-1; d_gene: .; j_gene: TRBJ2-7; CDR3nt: TGTGCCAGCAGCCAACTTTGGCAGGGGATGATCGAGCAGTACTTC; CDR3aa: CASSQLWQGMIEQYF
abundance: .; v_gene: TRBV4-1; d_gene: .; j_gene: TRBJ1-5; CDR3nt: TGCGCCAGCAGCCAAGATGATTGGGGTAGCAATCAGCCCCAGCATTTT; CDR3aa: CASSQDDWGSNQPQHF
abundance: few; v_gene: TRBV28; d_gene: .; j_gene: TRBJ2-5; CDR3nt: TGTGCCAGCAGCAATACCGACGGACAAGAGACCCAGTACTTC; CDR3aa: CASSNTDGQETQYF
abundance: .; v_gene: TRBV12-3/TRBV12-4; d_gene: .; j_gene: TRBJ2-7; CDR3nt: TGTGCCAGCAGTTTAATACGGGAGTGGAGCTACGAGCAGTACTTC; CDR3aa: CASSLIREWSYEQYF
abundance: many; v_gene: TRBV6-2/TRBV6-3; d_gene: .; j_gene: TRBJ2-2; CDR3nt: TGTGCCAGCAGCCGGAGTACAGCGGTTGCCGGGGAGCTGTTTTTT; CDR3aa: CASSRSTAVAGELFF
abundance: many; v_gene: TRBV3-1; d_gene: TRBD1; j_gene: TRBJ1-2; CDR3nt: TGTGCCAGCAGCCAACAGGGACAGTATGGCTACACCTTC; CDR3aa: CASSQQGQYGYTF
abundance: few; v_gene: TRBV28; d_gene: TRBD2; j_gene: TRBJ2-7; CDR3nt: TGTGCCAGCAGTTTAGGGGGACTAGCGGGACCTCAAGACTACGAGCAGTACTTC; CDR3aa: CASSLGGLAGPQDYEQYF
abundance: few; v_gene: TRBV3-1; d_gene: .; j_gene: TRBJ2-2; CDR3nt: TGTGCCAGCAGCCAAGTTAGGGCGGGACCTTCGAACACCGGGGAGCTGTTTTTT; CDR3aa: CASSQVRAGPSNTGELFF
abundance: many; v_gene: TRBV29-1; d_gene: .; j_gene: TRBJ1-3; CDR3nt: TGCAGCGTTATAATGGCTGGAAACACCATATATTTT; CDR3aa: CSVIMAGNTIYF